This T cell receptor (beta chain) was obtained from a study of blood T cells in healthy people across ages (dated by TCRdb to about 2015). Regarding the complete study: In model experiments, template switching captured roughly one uniquely barcoded TCR beta cDNA molecule for every two T cells. Four age groups were formed from the donors: young (average approximately 15 years), middle-aged (just under 40), aged (roughly 56) and long-lived (about 75). Age-related changes in TCR beta repertoire diversity were measured in the study by deep sequencing normalized with unique cDNA molecular identifiers. Using the same blood draw, the study looked at two additional independent replicas of 1 million unique cDNA reads for two donors, one aged 18 to 29 and the other aged 80 or older.

Donors were 35 to 40 systemically healthy Caucasian individuals from Russia aged roughly 6 to 100 years. Ten milliliters of peripheral blood were drawn from each donor into EDTA-treated Vacutainer tubes. Ficoll-Paque density-gradient centrifugation was used to isolate PBMCs, with at least 6.5 million per sample. Trizol reagent was used to extract total RNA from PBMCs, with at least 6 micrograms per sample. Naive CD45RAhigh/CD27high T cell percentages were measured by flow cytometry on a PBMC aliquot from every donor. The CDR3, from cysteine to phenylalanine, totals 13 residues. The CDR3 DNA has 39 bases and is translated from base 1. The germline V gene yields SQVTM for CDR1 and ANQGSEA for CDR2. Trimming takes 4 bases from V and 6 bases from J, and the germline ends sit 12 bases apart. The paper's findings and limits, for the study overall: Donor CMV infection status was unknown, potentially confounding age-related changes in expanded clonotypes. Compared with the aged group, the long-lived group had more naive CD4+ T cells, fewer expanded clones and increased TCR diversity, suggesting age selection. There was a strong correlation between observed TCR beta diversity and the percentage of naive T cells measured by flow cytometry. Estimates of total diversity based on one million sequenced T cells were considered lower bounds and underestimates. Bulk unsorted PBMC profiling prevented conclusive comparison of naive and antigen-experienced compartments. Observed TCR beta diversity per million T cells fell roughly linearly with age, and a significant reduction was already apparent by age roughly 40.

Receptor amplification or capture employed 5' RACE. The data were produced on an Illumina HiSeq 2500. A second about 7 to 11 cycle PCR used a sample-barcoded 5' primer and a J-beta primer mix. A unique molecular identifier was introduced onto each TCR beta cDNA molecule by a template-switch 5' adaptor carrying 12 random nucleotides. Each sample yielded at least 2.5 million CDR3-containing paired-end reads. First-strand cDNA was synthesized from all RNA with the Mint cDNA synthesis kit, primed by a TRBC-specific oligonucleotide. All cDNA was treated with uracil-DNA glycosylase and then went through a first 18-cycle PCR with the universal primers M1SS and BC2_uni_R. The authors processed their data as follows. Each sample was normalized by randomly selecting 1 million high-quality reads, each carrying a distinct molecular identifier. Instead of being binned into consensus sequences, reads that shared molecular identifiers were thrown out. MiTCR, set to a Q25 quality threshold and the strictest error-elimination algorithm, was used for CDR3 identification, clonotype clustering and error correction. A nonparametric unseen species model with Euler transformation was used to estimate a lower bound on total TCR beta diversity. TCRdb reran the public reads through fastp at Q25 and MiXCR, keeping productive beta chains. Each CDR3 protein gets just one entry, which takes the most common genes and DNA from the rows behind it. TCRdb's processing, not the authors', yielded these V and J calls. In this sample the table shows roughly 1,100,000 distinct CDR3 sequences, approximately 25% of which occur a single time. Clones ranked in the top ten supply around 0.75% of the sample.

This clonotype appeared a few times. Its antigen remains undetermined. Per-base qualities were not stored, and no clone one base away is much larger. These records were also assigned to another study, of T cells of mothers and their children. The second paper further reports: Nine systemically healthy Caucasian individuals served as donors, namely three mothers together with their six children. cDNA synthesis consumed the entire amount of extracted RNA, loaded at approximately 1.6 ug RNA in each 15 ul reaction. In the second PCR, sample barcodes and 2-4 random nucleotides were introduced via the M1S primer. More than 9 million TCR beta CDR3 reads were obtained from each mother, and about 3 million reads were obtained from each child. Thymic selection similarly shapes TCR recombination output in related and unrelated pairs, with minor effect from inherited differences. Normalized repertoire overlap was always found to be slightly, but never significantly, higher in related mother-child pairs than in unrelated mother-child pairs. No persistent microchimeric T cell clones were found, with a detection sensitivity of roughly 99 clones per million clonotypes. To look for features that set related mother-child pairs apart from unrelated individuals, the researchers ran deep NGS to compare the TCR beta repertoires of mothers and children. On average, the children were approximately 11 +/- 4 years old, while the mothers were 40 +/- 4 years old. Libraries were sequenced on Illumina HiSeq 2000 with 100+100 nt paired-end reads after adapter ligation with NEBNext reagents. Mother and child libraries were prepared a month apart and sequenced in separate runs to prevent cross-contamination. Each donor had between about 500,000 and 2,300,000 distinct TCR beta clonotypes identified. Naive TCR beta clonotypes were estimated from low-frequency clonotypes matched to each donor's FACS-determined naive share, without sorting.

Sequences were obtained from blood. The TCR sequence derives from a girl aged 2-10 years in good health. The chain employs TRBV29-1 and TRBJ1-4; a confident D gene designation cannot be given. The nucleotide sequence is given as TGCAGCGTTGTGTCCAGCTATGATGAAAAACTGTTTTTT. The resulting protein is CSVVSSYDEKLFF.